Given below is one TCR beta chain in context. Produced via immunoSEQ multiplex PCR; TCRdb's table is partial and in-frame only. The sample carries 150,000 to 200,000 clones, around 83% recorded once. The entry originates in a study of blood T cell repertoires in COVID-19. Germline-derived CDR1 and CDR2 are KGHDR and SFDVKD. Trimming pared 3 bases from V and 7 bases from J, leaving 14 bases between. This CDR3 spans 14 amino acids. The chain employs TRBV24-1 and TRBJ1-2; tentatively, D is TRBD1 (5 bases). The sequenced sample consisted of PBMCs or T cells enriched from blood (not recorded which). The TCR sequence derives from a man aged 35-49 years who had recovered from COVID-19. For the CDR3, the DNA is TGTGCCACCAGTGATCGACGGACGCAGGGTGGCTACACCTTC. It encodes CATSDRRTQGGYTF.